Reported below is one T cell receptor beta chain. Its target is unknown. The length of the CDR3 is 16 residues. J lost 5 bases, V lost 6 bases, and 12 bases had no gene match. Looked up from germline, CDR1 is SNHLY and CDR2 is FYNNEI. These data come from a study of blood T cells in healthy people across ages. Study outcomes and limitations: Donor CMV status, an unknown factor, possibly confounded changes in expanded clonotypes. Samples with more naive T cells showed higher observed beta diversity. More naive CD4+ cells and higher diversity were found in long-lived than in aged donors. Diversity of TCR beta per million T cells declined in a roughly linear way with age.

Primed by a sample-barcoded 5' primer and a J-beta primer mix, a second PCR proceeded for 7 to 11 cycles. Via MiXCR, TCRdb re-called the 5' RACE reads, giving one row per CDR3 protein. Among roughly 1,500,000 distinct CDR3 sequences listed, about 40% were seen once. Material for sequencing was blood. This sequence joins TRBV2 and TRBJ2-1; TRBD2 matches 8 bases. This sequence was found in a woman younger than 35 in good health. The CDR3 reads CASRDGRAKVDNEQFF. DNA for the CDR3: TGTGCCAGCAGGGACGGGAGGGCCAAAGTGGACAATGAGCAGTTCTTC.